Each of the 8 T cell receptor beta chains below was sequenced from the same sample in a study of blood T cell repertoires in COVID-19 (dated by TCRdb to between 2020 and 2021). Library generation was performed with the immunoSEQ multiplex PCR assay. TCRdb's version of the immuneACCESS table is confined to in-frame rearrangements and falls short of the full clone set. An unresolved V gene accounts for under half of the shortfall where checked; the remainder is of unknown origin. The sample table contains nearly 200,000 clones; only one count was recorded for about 80% of them. In total, the top ten clones hold less than 9.5% of the sample. The sample taken for sequencing was PBMCs or T cells enriched from blood (not recorded which). The receptors stem from a man aged 40-55 years who had recovered from COVID-19.

CDR3 in DNA: TGCAGCGTCTCTACTAGCGTAAGCACAGATACGCAGTATTTT. Its protein product is CSVSTSVSTDTQYF. The chain employs TRBV29-1 and TRBJ2-3; 7 nucleotides align to TRBD2. CDR3 length: 14 amino acids. V was pared by 6 bases and J by 0 bases, with 6 bases of the junction left unmatched. CDR1 is SQVTM and CDR2 is ANQGSEA in the germline V gene.

V usage is TRBV19 and J usage is TRBJ2-3; D not certain. Germline values: CDR1 LNHDA, CDR2 SQIVND (reference sequence). The CDR3 consists of 11 residues. With 4 bases removed from V and 8 bases from J, the gap between germline ends came to 7 bases. CDR3 protein: CASSTLLTQYF. The CDR3, as DNA: TGTGCCAGTAGTACTCTACTTACGCAGTATTTT.

The V gene is TRBV15, the J gene TRBJ1-4, with D unresolved. This CDR3 is 15 amino acids long. The germline V gene has CDR1 LNHNV and CDR2 YYDKDF (reference sequence). Trimming removed 0 bases from V and 3 bases from J, with 8 bases in between. The CDR3 loop is CATSRDTGANEKLFF. The CDR3 DNA reads TGTGCCACCAGCAGAGACACCGGAGCTAATGAAAAACTGTTTTTT.

The genes are TRBV7-2 and TRBJ2-7; 8 nucleotides match TRBD1. Trimming removed 5 bases from V and 1 base from J; junction bases left unmatched: 16. The CDR3 consists of 18 residues. Germline CDR1 and CDR2: SGHTA and FQGNSA. CDR3 bases: TGTGCCAGCAGCAATCCATCATGGCCAGGGGGCGATTCCTACGAGCAGTACTTC. Protein product: CASSNPSWPGGDSYEQYF. Based on the CDR3 plus reference TRBV7-2 and TRBJ2-7, the full variable domain is GAGVSQSPSNKVTEKGKDVELRCDPISGHTALYWYRQSLGQGLEFLIYFQGNSAPDKSGLPSDRFSAERTGGSVSTLTIQRTQQEDSAVYLCASSNPSWPGGDSYEQYFGPGTRLTVT.

The chain has TRBV11-2 and TRBJ1-1; 8 bases are shared with TRBD1. V shed 5 bases and J 1 base; nucleotides not matched to a gene: 9. The CDR3 contains 16 residues. Germline V gene sequence: CDR1 SGHAT, CDR2 FQNNGV. The CDR3 DNA follows: TGTGCCAGCAGCCCCCGGCCCGGGACAGGGAACACTGAAGCTTTCTTT. The encoded protein is CASSPRPGTGNTEAFF.

The J gene is TRBJ1-1, the V gene TRBV5-1; no firm D call. V was shortened by 0 bases and J by 4 bases, with 7 bases between the two germline ends. Looked up from germline, CDR1 is SGHRS and CDR2 is YFSETQ. The length of the CDR3 is 13 residues. CDR3 sequence reads: CASSLAAATEAFF. As DNA, the CDR3 is TGCGCCAGCAGCTTGGCTGCGGCCACTGAAGCTTTCTTT.

V usage is TRBV10-3 and J usage is TRBJ1-2, with 7 nucleotides matching TRBD1. This CDR3 is built from 16 residues. Trimming cost V 4 bases and J 4 bases; bases outside gene matches: 12. The germline V gene encodes CDR1 ENHRY and CDR2 SYGVKD. CDR3 region: CAISAGQAPGSYGYTF. DNA of the CDR3: TGTGCCATCAGTGCTGGACAGGCGCCTGGGAGCTATGGCTACACCTTC.

The chain carries TRBV3-1 (or the pseudogene TRBV3-2) and TRBJ1-5, with 10 positions matching TRBD1. The V gene end was trimmed by 4 bases and the J gene end by 4 bases; junction bases not matched to a gene: 7. CDR1 LGHDT and CDR2 YNNKEL come from the germline V gene (reference sequence). This CDR3 has 16 residues. In nucleotides, the CDR3 is TGTGCCAGCAGCCTATCGACAGGGGGCGAGAATCAGCCCCAGCATTTT. Its translation is CASSLSTGGENQPQHF.